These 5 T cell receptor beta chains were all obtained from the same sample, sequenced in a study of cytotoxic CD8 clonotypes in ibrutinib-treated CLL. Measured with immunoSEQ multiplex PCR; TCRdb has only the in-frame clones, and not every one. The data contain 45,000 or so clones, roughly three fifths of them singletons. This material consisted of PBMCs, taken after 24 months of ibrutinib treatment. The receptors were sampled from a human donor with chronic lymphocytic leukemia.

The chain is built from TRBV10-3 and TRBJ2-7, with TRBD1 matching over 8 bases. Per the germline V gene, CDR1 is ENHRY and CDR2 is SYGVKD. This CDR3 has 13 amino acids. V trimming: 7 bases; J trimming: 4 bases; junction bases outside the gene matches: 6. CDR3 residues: CAITNRQGYEQYF. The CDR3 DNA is TGTGCCATCACCAATCGACAGGGGTACGAGCAGTACTTC.

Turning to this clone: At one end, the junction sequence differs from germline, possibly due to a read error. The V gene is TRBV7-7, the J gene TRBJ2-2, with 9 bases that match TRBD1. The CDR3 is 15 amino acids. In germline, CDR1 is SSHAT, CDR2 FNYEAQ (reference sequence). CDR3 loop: CASSLEDRGSGELFF. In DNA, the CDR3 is TGTGCTAGCAGCTTAGAGGACAGGGGTTCCGGGGAGCTGTTTTTT.

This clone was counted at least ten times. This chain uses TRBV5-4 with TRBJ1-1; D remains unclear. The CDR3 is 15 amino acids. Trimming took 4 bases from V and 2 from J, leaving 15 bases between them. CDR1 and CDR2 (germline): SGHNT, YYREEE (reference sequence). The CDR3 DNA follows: TGTGCCAGCAGCCCCGTCGGTGGCAGAAACACTGAAGCTTTCTTT. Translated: CASSPVGGRNTEAFF. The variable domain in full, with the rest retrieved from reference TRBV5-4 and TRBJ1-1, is ETGVTQSPTHLIKTRGQQVTLRCSSQSGHNTVSWYQQALGQGPQFIFQYYREEENGRGNFPPRFSGLQFPNYSSELNVNALELDDSALYLCASSPVGGRNTEAFFGQGTRLTVV.

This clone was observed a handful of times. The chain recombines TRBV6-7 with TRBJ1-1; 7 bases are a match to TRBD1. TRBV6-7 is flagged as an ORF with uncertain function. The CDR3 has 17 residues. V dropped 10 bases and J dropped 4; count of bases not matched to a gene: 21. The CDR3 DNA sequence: TGTGCCACACCAGGGGGGGTAAACAGGGAATATCTCACTGAAGCTTTCTTT. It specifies CATPGGVNREYLTEAFF.

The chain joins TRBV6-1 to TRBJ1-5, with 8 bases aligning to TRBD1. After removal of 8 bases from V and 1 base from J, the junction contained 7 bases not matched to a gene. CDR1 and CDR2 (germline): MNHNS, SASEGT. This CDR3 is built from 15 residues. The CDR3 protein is CASGPGGGSNQPQHF. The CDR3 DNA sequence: TGTGCCAGCGGGCCAGGGGGCGGGAGCAATCAGCCCCAGCATTTT.